This TCR beta chain emerged from a study of molecular identifiers for immune sequencing clone quantification (dated by TCRdb to between 2017 and 2018). Some background on the complete study: For a replicate experiment, RNA from around 18,000 or 91,000 naive CD8 T cells was divided into five aliquots, and four of the five aliquots were sequenced. The study was a methods study using CD8 T cells to benchmark molecular-identifier clustering-based TCR repertoire sequencing (MIDCIRS) and TCR RNA copy counting.

Libraries of naive CD8 T cells were built from anywhere between about 20,000 and 1,000,000 sorted cells, with 10%, 30% or 50% of the purified RNA used. On a BD FACSAria II, naive CD8 T cells were FACS-sorted as CD8+CD4-CCR7+CD45RA+ and collected into RLT Plus buffer. To test detection sensitivity, Jurkat RNA equal to ten TCR copies was added to samples of about 20,000-1,000,000 naive CD8 T cells. CD8 T cells were enriched with RosetteSep CD8+ T Cell Enrichment Cocktail and Ficoll-Paque, followed by ACK red cell lysis. The library was prepared using PCR. The sequencer was a NextSeq 500. Preparation of bulk TCR libraries followed a previously described approach, with the TCR primers listed in Table S5. The Qiagen AllPrep DNA/RNA kit was used to purify total RNA. Reads from multiple sequencing runs of the same library were pooled before analysis. Concerning the study's data processing: Reads were retained only if an exact TCR constant sequence was present, and the retained reads were trimmed to 150 nt and grouped according to their 12-nt molecular barcodes. Reads within each barcode group were sub-clustered using a 15% Levenshtein threshold, and quality-weighted consensus sequences were constructed for each RNA molecule. Non-functional sequences were filtered out, along with any lower-count sequence sitting one edit away from another sequence. Based on a fit of two negative binomial distributions, barcode sub-clusters having less than 20% of the maximum read count were discarded. The public reads were reanalyzed by TCRdb: fastp trimming at Q25, MiXCR alignment, in-frame beta chains only. CDR3 protein duplicates are merged, each entry listing the most common genes and DNA. TCRdb, rather than the study authors, made the V and J calls. In all, the sample holds some 100,000 distinct CDR3 sequences, and roughly a third of those were seen once. The top ten clonotypes cover around 4.2% of the sample.

On this clonotype: Its antigen specificity is not known. One end of the junction fails to match germline, which may point to a read error.

Study-wide findings and limitations: Identical TCR molecules sharing a barcode could cause highly expanded clone sizes to be underestimated. The naive libraries included spiked-in Jurkat TCR RNA (around 9 copies' worth), and this RNA is not part of the donor repertoire. Modeling gave about three recovered TCR RNA copies per cell versus 8 to 10 by digital PCR, implying roughly 29% capture efficiency. In CMV-specific effector cells, over 99% of molecules were held by clones above 20 RNA copies, whereas under 1% of molecules were held by such clones in naive cells. A single cell's worth of spiked-in Jurkat TCR RNA was reported detectable even among around 970,000 naive CD8 T cells. Without barcode sub-clustering, chimeric consensus sequences inflated TCR diversity; chimeras reached as high as 47%.

The receptor was derived from a human donor in good health. Some libraries in this study had Jurkat cell RNA spiked in. Sequencing was carried out using naive CD8+ T cells from blood, with Jurkat cell RNA spiked in. The cell subset or site label on this specimen signifies: FACS-sorted CD8+CD4-CCR7+CD45RA+ naive T cells.

The CDR3 reads as follows: CASSRQGRDTQYF. At the DNA level, the sequence is TGTGCCAGCTCTCGACAGGGGAGAGACACCCAGTACTTT. This sequence uses TRBV13 and TRBJ2-5; 8 middle bases align to TRBD1. CDR1 is given as PRHDT and CDR2 as FYEKMQ, both from the germline V gene (reference sequence). The CDR3 measures 13 amino acids from cysteine to phenylalanine. Of all the DNA, just the CDR3 is kept, 39 bases in frame from base 1.